One T cell receptor (beta chain) is described in this entry. Its antigen remains unknown. This entry comes from a study of blood T cells in healthy people across ages. Points from the study as a whole: Across samples, TCR beta diversity tracked strongly with naive T cell percentage. With age, beta diversity per million T cells declined roughly linearly, significantly by about 40.

The CDR3 has 14 residues. Trimming removed 2 bases at V and 3 bases at J, with 13 bases between. The germline V gene has CDR1 SQVTM and CDR2 ANQGSEA. The authors ran a second PCR of roughly 6 to 12 cycles using a sample-barcoded 5' primer and a J-beta primer mix. TCRdb analysed the 5' RACE reads with MiXCR anew, one entry per CDR3 protein. The table has hundreds of thousands of distinct CDR3 sequences, approximately 30% seen once; the top ten hold about a sixth. The sequenced sample was blood. The rearrangement uses TRBV29-1 and TRBJ2-5, with D possibly being TRBD1 (6 bases). The TCR originated in a woman of 80 years or more in good health. The CDR3 nucleotides read TGCAGCGTTGAACGCCCAGCAGGGGAAGAGACCCAGTACTTC. Amino acids: CSVERPAGEETQYF. Variable domain in full (rest from reference TRBV29-1 and TRBJ2-5): SAVISQKPSRDICQRGTSLTIQCQVDSQVTMMFWYRQQPGQSLTLIATANQGSEATYESGFVIDKFPISRPNLTFSTLTVSNMSPEDSSIYLCSVERPAGEETQYFGPGTRLLVL.